This T cell receptor beta chain was captured by sequencing in a study of OX40 agonist ivuxolimab in advanced cancers. Study-level information: Dose-escalation patients had hepatocellular carcinoma, melanoma, renal cell or head and neck cancer. Antecedent anti-PD-1, anti-PD-L1 or anti-CTLA-4 therapy was permissible, with 40% having received some.

CDR1 is MGHRA, CDR2 YSYEKL, per germline. This CDR3 comprises 17 residues. Trimming removed 1 base at V and 2 bases at J, with 15 bases between. Autoimmune disease history or systemic immunosuppression meant exclusion. The sampling schedule covered blood at baseline, cycle 4 day 1, and cycle 7 day 1. Clones were read by immunoSEQ multiplex PCR, and TCRdb kept only the in-frame ones, dropping some. Of over 45,000 clones in the sample, nearly 80% were seen once. This clone appeared many times. This specimen consisted of CD4+ or CD8+ T cells sorted from blood, obtained in a trial of the OX40 agonist ivuxolimab. V usage is TRBV4-1 and J usage is TRBJ1-3; no clear D gene. This sequence was found in an adult with an advanced solid tumor such as melanoma, head and neck, liver or kidney cancer. CDR3 sequence reads: CASSQVRIDIAGNTIYF. The CDR3 bases are TGCGCCAGCAGCCAAGTCCGCATCGATATCGCTGGAAACACCATATATTTT.